A selection of T cell receptor beta chains follows, all from one sample in a study of shared clonotypes between healthy human individuals. TCRdb keeps only in-frame clones here, not all; method: immunoSEQ multiplex PCR. The sample has more than 2 million clones, around 93% seen once. The sample consisted of naive CD8+ T cells from PBMCs. These receptor sequences come from a man between 18 and 29 years old in good health. Some clones in this sample may be carry-over from other donors' samples. Each CDR3 is given with its conserved first and last residue. Fields, in order: clone size, V gene, D gene, J gene, CDR3 protein, CDR3 DNA. A D gene is named only where the DNA matches it firmly. Clone size, where shown, is once, few, many, or a class for clones that have expanded.

>.|TRBV2|.|TRBJ1-1
CASSIQGTLNTEAFF
TGTGCCAGCAGTATCCAGGGTACTCTTAACACTGAAGCTTTCTTT
>.|TRBV7-8|TRBD2|TRBJ2-1
CASAGTSGREGSYNEQFF
TGTGCCAGCGCCGGGACTAGCGGCCGCGAGGGCTCCTACAATGAGCAGTTCTTC
>once|TRBV11-2|TRBD1|TRBJ2-7
CASSPQTGTLSYEQYF
TGTGCCAGCAGCCCGCAGACAGGGACCCTCTCCTACGAGCAGTACTTC
>.|TRBV7-3|.|TRBJ2-5
CASSLGSQNQETQYF
TGTGCCAGCAGCTTAGGCTCGCAAAACCAAGAGACCCAGTACTTC
>.|TRBV6-1|.|TRBJ1-2
CASSEAPFLTIYGYTF
TGTGCCAGCAGTGAAGCGCCCTTTTTGACAATTTATGGCTACACCTTC
>once|TRBV29-1|TRBD1|TRBJ2-3
CSVRTGGSDTQYF
TGCAGCGTTCGGACAGGGGGCTCAGATACGCAGTATTTT
>.|TRBV10-1|TRBD1|TRBJ1-5
CASSRDSSQPQHF
TGCGCCAGCAGTCGGGACAGTTCTCAGCCCCAGCATTTT
>.|TRBV27|TRBD2|TRBJ2-7
CASSSPLGREVYEQYF
TGTGCCAGCAGTTCCCCCCTGGGTCGGGAGGTATACGAGCAGTACTTC
>.|TRBV28|TRBD1|TRBJ1-5
CASGGTEGIQPQHF
TGTGCCAGCGGAGGGACAGAGGGAATTCAGCCCCAGCATTTT
>.|TRBV4-1|.|TRBJ1-3
CASSPPLTGGNTIYF
TGCGCCAGCAGCCCCCCTTTGACGGGTGGAAACACCATATATTTT
>.|TRBV28|.|TRBJ2-7
CASSLFGGRLEQYF
TGTGCCAGCAGTTTATTTGGGGGTCGCCTCGAGCAGTACTTC
>few|TRBV30|.|TRBJ1-1
CAWSVLGTANTEAFF
TGTGCCTGGAGTGTACTTGGGACGGCGAACACTGAAGCTTTCTTT
>.|TRBV21-1|.|TRBJ2-7
CASSISDRGSSYEQYF
TGTGCCAGCAGCATATCGGACAGGGGTAGCTCCTACGAGCAGTACTTC
>.|TRBV9|.|TRBJ2-6
CASSGGRGTGANVLTF
TGTGCCAGCAGCGGGGGCAGGGGAACTGGGGCCAACGTCCTGACTTTC
>.|TRBV5-1|TRBD1|TRBJ2-1
CASSLHRGQVPYNEQFF
TGCGCCAGCAGCTTACACAGGGGGCAGGTCCCCTACAATGAGCAGTTCTTC
>.|TRBV7-9|.|TRBJ1-1
CASSFYPGPEAFF
TGTGCCAGCAGCTTCTATCCGGGACCTGAAGCTTTCTTT
>.|TRBV7-9|.|TRBJ2-2
CASSSRGSVTGELFF
TGTGCCAGCAGCTCGAGGGGTTCGGTCACCGGGGAGCTGTTTTTT
>.|TRBV11-3|.|TRBJ2-3
CASSLGALGGWDTQYF
TGTGCCAGCAGCTTAGGCGCGCTGGGCGGATGGGATACGCAGTATTTT
>.|TRBV6-1|.|TRBJ1-3
CASRVSGNTIYF
TGTGCCAGCAGGGTCTCTGGAAACACCATATATTTT
>once|TRBV28|TRBD1|TRBJ2-7
CASNLADRASYEQYF
TGTGCCAGCAACCTTGCGGACAGGGCCTCCTACGAGCAGTACTTC
>.|TRBV25-1|TRBD1|TRBJ2-7
CASSWDRGRDEQYF
TGTGCCAGCAGCTGGGACAGGGGAAGGGACGAGCAGTACTTC
>once|TRBV6-6|.|TRBJ2-7
CASSYAPSRNLGEQYF
TGTGCCAGCAGTTACGCCCCCTCTAGAAACCTGGGTGAGCAGTACTTC
>.|TRBV6-5|.|TRBJ2-7
CASSYRVYYEQYF
TGTGCCAGCAGTTACAGGGTATACTACGAGCAGTACTTC
>.|TRBV6-1|TRBD1|TRBJ1-1
CASRRRDRANTEAFF
TGTGCCAGCAGAAGGAGGGACAGGGCCAACACTGAAGCTTTCTTT
>.|TRBV28|TRBD2|TRBJ2-1
CASSLYVPGQGLADPYNEQFF
TGTGCCAGCAGTTTATACGTCCCGGGACAGGGACTAGCGGACCCCTACAATGAGCAGTTCTTC
>.|TRBV23-1|TRBD2|TRBJ2-3
CASSQTPTGLASTDTQYF
TGCGCCAGCAGTCAAACCCCAACGGGACTAGCTAGCACAGATACGCAGTATTTT